This T cell receptor (beta chain) was documented in a study of T-cell memory formation after mild COVID-19. MiXCR, run by TCRdb on the 5' RACE reads, gives a single entry per CDR3 protein. The sample lists tens of thousands of distinct CDR3 sequences, about 16% occurring once. This clonotype was picked up a small number of times. Germline V gene sequence: CDR1 SGHTA, CDR2 FQGNSA. This CDR3 contains 12 residues. V was shortened by 3 bases and J by 7 bases, with 6 bases between the two germline ends. The clonotype comes from a man in his late teens or twenties who had mild COVID-19 (a few samples of this study predate the infection). Cell type and time point are not known. The V gene is TRBV7-2, the J gene TRBJ2-2; a possible D gene is TRBD2 (5 bases). Sequencing input: PBMCs or a T cell subset sorted from them (not recorded which). Written as DNA, the CDR3 is TGTGCCAGCAGCTTTGGAGGCGGGGAGCTGTTTTTT. This sequence encodes CASSFGGGELFF.